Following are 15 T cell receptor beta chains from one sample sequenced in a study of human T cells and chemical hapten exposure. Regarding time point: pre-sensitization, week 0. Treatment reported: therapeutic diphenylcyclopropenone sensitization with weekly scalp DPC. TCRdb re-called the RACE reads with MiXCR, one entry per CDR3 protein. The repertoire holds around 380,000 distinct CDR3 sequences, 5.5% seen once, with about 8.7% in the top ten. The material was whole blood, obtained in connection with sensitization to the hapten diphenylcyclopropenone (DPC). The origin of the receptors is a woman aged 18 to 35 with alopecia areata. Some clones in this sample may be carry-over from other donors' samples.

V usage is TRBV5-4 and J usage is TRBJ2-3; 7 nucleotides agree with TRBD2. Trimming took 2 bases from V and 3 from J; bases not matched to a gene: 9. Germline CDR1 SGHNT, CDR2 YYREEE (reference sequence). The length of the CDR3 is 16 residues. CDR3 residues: CASSLPSGQTTDTQYF. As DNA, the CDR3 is TGTGCCAGCAGCTTACCTAGCGGACAAACAACAGATACGCAGTATTTT. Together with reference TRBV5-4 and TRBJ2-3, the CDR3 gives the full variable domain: ETGVTQSPTHLIKTRGQQVTLRCSSQSGHNTVSWYQQALGQGPQFIFQYYREEENGRGNFPPRFSGLQFPNYSSELNVNALELDDSALYLCASSLPSGQTTDTQYFGPGTRLTVL.

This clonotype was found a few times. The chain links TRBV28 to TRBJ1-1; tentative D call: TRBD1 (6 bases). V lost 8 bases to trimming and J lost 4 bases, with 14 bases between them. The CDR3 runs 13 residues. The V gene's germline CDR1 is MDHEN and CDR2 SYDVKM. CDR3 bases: TGTGCCAGCCGATTACAGGGTGGCACTGAAGCTTTCTTT. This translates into CASRLQGGTEAFF.

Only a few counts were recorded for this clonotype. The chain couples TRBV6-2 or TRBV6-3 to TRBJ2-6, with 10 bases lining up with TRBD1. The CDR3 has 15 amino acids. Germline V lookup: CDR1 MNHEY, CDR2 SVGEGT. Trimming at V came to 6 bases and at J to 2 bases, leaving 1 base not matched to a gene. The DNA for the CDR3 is TGTGCCAGCAGGACAGGGGGCGCTGGGGCCAACGTCCTGACTTTC. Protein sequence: CASRTGGAGANVLTF.

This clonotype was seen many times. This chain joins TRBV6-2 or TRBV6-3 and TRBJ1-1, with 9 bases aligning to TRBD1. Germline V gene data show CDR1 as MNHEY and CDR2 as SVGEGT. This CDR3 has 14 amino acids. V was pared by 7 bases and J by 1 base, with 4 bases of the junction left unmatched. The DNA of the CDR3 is TGTGCCAGCAAAAGGACAGGGGCGAACACTGAAGCTTTCTTT. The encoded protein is CASKRTGANTEAFF.

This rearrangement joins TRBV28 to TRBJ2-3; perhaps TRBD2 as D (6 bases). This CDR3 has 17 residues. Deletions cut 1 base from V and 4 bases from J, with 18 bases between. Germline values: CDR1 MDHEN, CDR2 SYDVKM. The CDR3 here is CASSLFAREEGADTQYF. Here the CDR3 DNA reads TGTGCCAGCAGTTTATTTGCACGAGAGGAGGGCGCAGATACGCAGTATTTT.

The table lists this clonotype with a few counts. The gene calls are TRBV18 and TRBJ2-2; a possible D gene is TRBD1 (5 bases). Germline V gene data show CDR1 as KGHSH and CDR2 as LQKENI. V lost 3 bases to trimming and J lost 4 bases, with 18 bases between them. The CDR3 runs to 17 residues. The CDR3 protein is CASSPFDRGDATGELFF. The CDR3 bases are TGTGCCAGCTCACCCTTCGACAGAGGAGACGCCACCGGGGAGCTGTTTTTT.

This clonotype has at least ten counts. This chain's CDR3 is CASSPETDTQYF. DNA for the CDR3: TGTGCCAGCAGTCCTGAGACAGATACGCAGTATTTT. This chain uses TRBV12-3 or TRBV12-4 with TRBJ2-3; D is undetermined. The V end lost 5 bases, the J end lost 3 bases, and 6 bases lay between the germline ends. The CDR3 totals 12 residues.

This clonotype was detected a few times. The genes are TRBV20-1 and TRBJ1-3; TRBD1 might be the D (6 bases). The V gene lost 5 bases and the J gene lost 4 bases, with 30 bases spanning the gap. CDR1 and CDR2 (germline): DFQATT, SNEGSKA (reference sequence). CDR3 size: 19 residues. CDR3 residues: CSARFFTQGVGPAGNTIYF. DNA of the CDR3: TGCAGTGCTCGCTTTTTTACACAGGGAGTAGGTCCCGCAGGAAACACCATATATTTT.

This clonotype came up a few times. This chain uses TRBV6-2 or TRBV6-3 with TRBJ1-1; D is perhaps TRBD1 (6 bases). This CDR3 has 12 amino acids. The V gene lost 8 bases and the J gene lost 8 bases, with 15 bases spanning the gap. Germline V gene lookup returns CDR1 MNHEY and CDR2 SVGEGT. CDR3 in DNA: TGTGCCAGCTATAACGGGGGACAAGAAGCTTTCTTT. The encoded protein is CASYNGGQEAFF.

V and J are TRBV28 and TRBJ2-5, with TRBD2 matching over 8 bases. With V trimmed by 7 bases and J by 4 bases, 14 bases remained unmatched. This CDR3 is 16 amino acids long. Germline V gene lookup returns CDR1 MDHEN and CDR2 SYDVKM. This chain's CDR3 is CASTLPSGGQRETQYF. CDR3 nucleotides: TGTGCCAGCACCCTGCCTTCGGGGGGGCAAAGAGAGACCCAGTACTTC.

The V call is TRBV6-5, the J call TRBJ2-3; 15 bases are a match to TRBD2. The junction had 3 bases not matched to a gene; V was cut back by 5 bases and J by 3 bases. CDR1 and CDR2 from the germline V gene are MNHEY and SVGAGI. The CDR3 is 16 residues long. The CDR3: CASSAGLAGGTDTQYF. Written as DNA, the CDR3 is TGTGCCAGCAGTGCGGGACTAGCGGGGGGAACAGATACGCAGTATTTT.

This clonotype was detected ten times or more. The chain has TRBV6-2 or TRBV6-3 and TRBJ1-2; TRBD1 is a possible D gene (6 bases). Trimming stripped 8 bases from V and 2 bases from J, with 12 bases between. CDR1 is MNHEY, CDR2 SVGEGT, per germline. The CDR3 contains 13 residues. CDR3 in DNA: TGTGCCAGCCGCCAGGGGATCAACTATGGCTACACCTTC. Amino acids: CASRQGINYGYTF.

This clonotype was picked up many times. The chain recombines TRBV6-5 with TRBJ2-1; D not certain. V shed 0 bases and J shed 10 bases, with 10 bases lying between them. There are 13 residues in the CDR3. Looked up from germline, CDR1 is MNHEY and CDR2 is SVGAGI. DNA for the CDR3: TGTGCCAGCAGTTACTCGAATAACCGGGAGCAGTTCTTC. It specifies CASSYSNNREQFF.

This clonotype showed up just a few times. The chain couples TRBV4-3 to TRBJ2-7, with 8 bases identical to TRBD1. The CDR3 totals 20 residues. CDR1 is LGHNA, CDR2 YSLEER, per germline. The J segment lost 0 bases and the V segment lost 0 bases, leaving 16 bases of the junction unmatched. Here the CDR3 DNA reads TGCGCCAGCAGCCAAGATATTAACGTGGGACAGGCCAAGAGCTCCTACGAGCAGTACTTC. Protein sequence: CASSQDINVGQAKSSYEQYF.

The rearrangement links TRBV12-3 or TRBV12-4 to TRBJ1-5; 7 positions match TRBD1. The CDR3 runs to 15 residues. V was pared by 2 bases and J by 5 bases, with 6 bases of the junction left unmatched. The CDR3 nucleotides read TGTGCCAGCAGTTTAATTGCAGGGGGAGATCAGCCCCAGCATTTT. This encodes CASSLIAGGDQPQHF.